This entry lists 16 T cell receptor beta chains sequenced from one sample in a study of T cells in Graves' hyperthyroidism and ophthalmopathy. RNA transcripts served as the template for amplifying TCR beta CDR3 regions. HTBI primers drove first-round RT-PCR of the TCR CDR3. TCRdb recomputed calls from the multiplex PCR reads with MiXCR, one row per CDR3 protein. The sample holds over 700,000 distinct CDR3 sequences; just over 35% are singletons and the top ten take roughly 30%. The sequenced sample consisted of blood. These TCRs come from a middle-aged woman with Graves' hyperthyroidism.

This rearrangement joins TRBV6-5 to TRBJ1-1, with a possible D match to TRBD1 (6 bases). Deletions cut 0 bases from V and 0 bases from J, with 11 bases between. In germline, CDR1 is MNHEY, CDR2 SVGAGI. The CDR3 is 16 residues long. The CDR3 DNA reads TGTGCCAGCAGTTACTCGGCGGACAGAATGAACACTGAAGCTTTCTTT. Encoded protein: CASSYSADRMNTEAFF.

This clonotype was found many times. The chain has TRBV6-1 and TRBJ1-5; 8 bases line up with TRBD1. Germline values: CDR1 MNHNS, CDR2 SASEGT. The CDR3 totals 15 residues. V shed 4 bases and J 4 bases; nucleotides not matched to a gene: 6. DNA for the CDR3: TGTGCCAGCAGTGCCTGGACAGGGAATAATCAGCCCCAGCATTTT. Translating it yields CASSAWTGNNQPQHF.

V gene TRBV20-1 combines with J gene TRBJ1-3, with 7 bases lining up with TRBD1. The germline CDR1 and CDR2 sequences are DFQATT and SNEGSKA (reference sequence). V gave up 6 bases and J gave up 2 bases; unmatched junction bases: 7. The CDR3 length is 14 residues. The CDR3 DNA reads as TGCAGTGCCTCACCCGGGACAGCTGGAAACACCATATATTTT. The encoded protein is CSASPGTAGNTIYF.

V usage is TRBV7-9 and J usage is TRBJ1-4; D is uncertain. The CDR3 is 11 amino acids. In germline, CDR1 is SEHNR, CDR2 FQNEAQ (reference sequence). V lost 6 bases and J lost 8, with 7 bases in between. CDR3 amino acids: CASSRVEKLFF. The CDR3 DNA is TGTGCCAGCAGTCGCGTGGAAAAACTGTTTTTT. The whole variable domain, filled in from reference TRBV7-9 and TRBJ1-4, reads DTGVSQNPRHKITKRGQNVTFRCDPISEHNRLYWYRQTLGQGPEFLTYFQNEAQLEKSRLLSDRFSAERPKGSFSTLEIQRTEQGDSAMYLCASSRVEKLFFGSGTQLSVL.

The V call is TRBV7-9, the J call TRBJ1-2, with no clear D. V lost 5 bases to trimming and J lost 9 bases, with 10 bases between them. Germline assignment: CDR1 SEHNR and CDR2 FQNEAQ (reference sequence). This CDR3 has 11 amino acids. The CDR3 DNA is TGTGCCAGCAGCCCATCGACCAGCTACACCTTC. Translating gives CASSPSTSYTF.

The V and J genes are TRBV2 and TRBJ2-7; perhaps TRBD2 as D (7 bases). Germline CDR1 and CDR2: SNHLY and FYNNEI. The CDR3 has 15 amino acids. Trimming pared 4 bases from V and 0 bases from J, leaving 13 bases between. CDR3 sequence reads: CASSVDGGHSYEQYF. The CDR3 DNA follows: TGTGCCAGCAGTGTGGACGGGGGGCACTCCTACGAGCAGTACTTC.

This clonotype is a singleton in its sample. Since a much larger clone is just one base distant, this may be a read error. This chain uses TRBV29-1 with TRBJ2-6; D is undetermined. The CDR3 covers 12 residues. Germline values: CDR1 SQVTM, CDR2 ANQGSEA. The CDR3 DNA follows: TGCGCTCTGACCTATGGGGCCAACGTCCTGACTTTC. Amino acids: CALTYGANVLTF.

The chain has TRBV12-3 or TRBV12-4 and TRBJ2-7; TRBD1 is a possible D gene (6 bases). This CDR3 region has 15 residues. V lost 5 bases and J lost 1, with 15 bases in between. Here the CDR3 DNA reads TGTGCCAGCAGTCCAGGGACACCGAAATCCTACGAGCAGTACTTC. As protein: CASSPGTPKSYEQYF.

This clonotype was seen a handful of times. One junction end does not reproduce the germline sequence, and a read error may be involved. V and J are TRBV10-3 and TRBJ2-2; TRBD1 matches at 7 bases. Germline V gene data show CDR1 as ENHRY and CDR2 as SYGVKD. This CDR3 region has 14 residues. Here the CDR3 reads CASSYSTGNGELFF. Here the CDR3 DNA reads TGTGCCAGCAGTTACTCGACAGGGAACGGGGAGCTGTTTTTT.

This clonotype was observed a few times. The junction and the germline gene differ at one end; a read error may be behind it. The chain recombines TRBV7-2 with TRBJ2-5; 11 bases are a match to TRBD2. Looked up from germline, CDR1 is SGHTA and CDR2 is FQGNSA. CDR3 length equals 17 residues. DNA for the CDR3: TGCGCCAGCAGCCACACGCAACTAGCGGGAGTTATGGAGACCCAGTACTTC. This codes for CASSHTQLAGVMETQYF.

The V and J genes are TRBV20-1 and TRBJ2-5, with TRBD2 matching over 9 bases. CDR3 length equals 15 residues. V was pared by 5 bases and J by 1 base, with 8 bases of the junction left unmatched. CDR1 and CDR2 (germline): DFQATT, SNEGSKA (reference sequence). The CDR3 spells CSAAAAGGIQETQYF. CDR3 nucleotide sequence: TGCAGTGCTGCGGCTGCGGGAGGGATCCAAGAGACCCAGTACTTC.

There are a few counts of this clonotype. The chain couples TRBV28 to TRBJ2-7; D is perhaps TRBD1 (6 bases). There are 18 residues in the CDR3. The germline V gene has CDR1 MDHEN and CDR2 SYDVKM. The V and J ends lost 3 bases and 0 bases respectively, with 21 bases between them. CDR3 amino acids: CASSFNVKQGRSSYEQYF. CDR3 nucleotide sequence: TGTGCCAGCAGTTTCAACGTAAAACAGGGTAGGAGCTCCTACGAGCAGTACTTC.

The chain employs TRBV7-9 and TRBJ2-1; 7 nucleotides line up with TRBD1. The CDR3 spans 16 residues. The germline gives CDR1 SEHNR, CDR2 FQNEAQ (reference sequence). The V gene end was trimmed by 2 bases and the J gene end by 7 bases; junction bases not matched to a gene: 11. The CDR3, as DNA: TGTGCCAGCAGCTTAAGGTTCGGACAGGAGTTGAATGAGCAGTTCTTC. Translation gives CASSLRFGQELNEQFF.

This clonotype was detected ten times or more. V gene TRBV19 combines with J gene TRBJ1-2, with D maybe TRBD1 (6 bases). This CDR3 is built from 15 residues. In germline, CDR1 is LNHDA, CDR2 SQIVND (reference sequence). Trimming stripped 3 bases from V and 0 bases from J, with 11 bases between. The CDR3 bases are TGTGCCAGTAGTATCCCGGGACAACCTAACTATGGCTACACCTTC. Amino acid sequence: CASSIPGQPNYGYTF.

The CDR3: CASSARWGYNEKLFF. DNA of the CDR3: TGTGCCAGCAGCGCACGTTGGGGGTACAATGAAAAACTGTTTTTT. The chain combines TRBV12-3 or TRBV12-4 with TRBJ1-4, with a tentative D call TRBD1 (5 bases). This CDR3 contains 15 residues. Trimming removed 6 bases at V and 5 bases at J, with 16 bases between.

In this sample, this clonotype turned up a few times. The chain joins TRBV6-4 to TRBJ1-1; D is unresolved. Looked up from germline, CDR1 is MRHNA and CDR2 is SNTAGT. The CDR3 extends over 13 amino acids. V gave up 6 bases and J gave up 0 bases, with 8 bases separating them. This CDR3 reads CASRRTLNTEAFF. CDR3 nucleotide sequence: TGTGCCAGCAGACGGACTTTGAACACTGAAGCTTTCTTT.